This T cell receptor (beta chain) was retrieved from a study of cytomegalovirus exposure and HLA in healthy donors. In this sample, this clone turned up a few times. The germline CDR1 and CDR2 sequences are MNHNY and SVGAGI (reference sequence). The CDR3 consists of 14 residues. V trimming: 6 bases; J trimming: 3 bases; junction bases outside the gene matches: 8. The primer mix had 60 Vbeta and 13 Jbeta primers. Assay: immunoSEQ multiplex PCR; the TCRdb copy retains only in-frame clones and omits some. Here the sample spans some 120,000 clones, over 70% being singletons. This sequence originates from a woman aged 40 to 50 in good health and CMV-seropositive. Sample: PBMCs. This chain connects TRBV6-6 to TRBJ2-7; 7 bases match TRBD1. CDR3 coding DNA: TGTGCCAGCAGATTACCGGGACAGATCTACGAGCAGTACTTC. Its translation is CASRLPGQIYEQYF.